Listed below are T cell receptor beta chains from one sample, sequenced in a study of T cell repertoires in cytomegalovirus infection. Using its own MiXCR run on the reads, TCRdb lists one record per CDR3 protein. The data contain roughly 230,000 distinct CDR3 sequences, about a sixth of them seen just once; the ten biggest clones take up more than 45%. The sequenced sample consisted of CD8+ T cells from PBMCs. The receptors here all came from a human donor in good health (CMV status not recorded). Some clones in this sample may be carry-over from other donors' samples. Both conserved end residues are part of each CDR3. The order of the fields is V gene, clone size, D gene, J gene, CDR3 protein, CDR3 DNA. A D gene is named only where the DNA matches it firmly. A row's size may be missing; if present it is once, few, many or a size class.

TRBV7-9	few	NA	TRBJ2-1	CASSSGSNEQFF	TGTGCCAGCAGCTCAGGGTCGAATGAGCAGTTCTTC
TRBV7-8	many	NA	TRBJ1-2	CASSLVEDTGSGYTF	TGTGCCAGCAGCTTAGTTGAGGACACCGGGAGCGGCTACACCTTC
TRBV19	NA	TRBD1	TRBJ2-7	CASSGDRAKYF	TGTGCCAGTAGCGGGGACAGGGCGAAGTACTTC
TRBV29-1	NA	TRBD1	TRBJ1-2	CSVEGGQGASNYGYTF	TGCAGCGTTGAAGGGGGACAGGGGGCATCTAACTATGGCTACACCTTC
TRBV6-2/TRBV6-3	many	TRBD2	TRBJ2-1	CASRMTSVYNEQFF	TGTGCCAGCAGGATGACTAGCGTTTACAATGAGCAGTTCTTC
TRBV2	NA	TRBD2	TRBJ2-3	CASGWTSGTDTQYF	TGTGCCAGCGGTTGGACTAGCGGCACAGATACGCAGTATTTT
TRBV7-6	many	NA	TRBJ1-3	CASSSPGMAGNTIYF	TGTGCCAGCAGCTCACCAGGGATGGCTGGAAACACCATATATTTT
TRBV12-5	NA	NA	TRBJ1-3	CASGLDTEGNTIYF	TGTGCTAGTGGTTTGGATACCGAAGGAAACACCATATATTTT
TRBV7-6	NA	NA	TRBJ2-2	CASSSGAVIDNTGELFF	TGTGCCAGCAGCTCAGGGGCGGTAATCGATAACACCGGGGAGCTGTTTTTT
TRBV12-3/TRBV12-4	few	TRBD1	TRBJ2-1	CASSQDATGYNEQFF	TGTGCCAGCAGCCAAGACGCGACAGGGTACAATGAGCAGTTCTTC
TRBV7-2	many	NA	TRBJ1-2	CASSLGTDSYGYTF	TGTGCCAGCAGCCTCGGGACGGACTCCTATGGCTACACCTTC
TRBV9	NA	TRBD1	TRBJ2-1	CASSNGRDRGSYNEQFF	TGTGCCAGCAGCAATGGCCGGGACAGGGGCTCCTACAATGAGCAGTTCTTC
TRBV20-1	NA	NA	TRBJ2-7	CSARPWGDIEQYF	TGCAGTGCGCGACCGTGGGGGGATATCGAGCAGTACTTC
TRBV6-2/TRBV6-3	few	TRBD2	TRBJ2-1	CASSYPASGGAFTGEQFF	TGTGCCAGCAGTTACCCGGCTAGCGGGGGGGCCTTCACCGGTGAGCAGTTCTTC
TRBV29-1	few	TRBD1	TRBJ1-2	CSAGGQESYGYTF	TGCAGCGCCGGAGGACAGGAGAGCTATGGCTACACCTTC
TRBV7-6	many	TRBD2	TRBJ2-3	CASSSIAGGADTQYF	TGTGCCAGCAGCAGCATAGCGGGGGGCGCAGATACGCAGTATTTT
TRBV7-4	NA	NA	TRBJ1-2	CASSIGVHNYGYTF	TGTGCCAGCAGCATAGGAGTTCATAACTATGGCTACACCTTC
TRBV4-3	few	TRBD2	TRBJ2-4	CASSQETSGGTHLAKNIQYF	TGCGCCAGCAGCCAAGAGACTAGCGGGGGGACTCATCTAGCCAAAAACATTCAGTACTTC
TRBV20-1	NA	NA	TRBJ2-1	CSARDLEGGHNEQFF	TGCAGTGCTAGAGATCTAGAGGGGGGCCACAATGAGCAGTTCTTC
TRBV12-3/TRBV12-4	few	TRBD1	TRBJ1-1	CASSRQGDTEAFF	TGTGCCAGCAGCCGACAGGGGGACACTGAAGCTTTCTTT
TRBV4-1	NA	NA	TRBJ2-1	CASSQTGTDLYNEQFF	TGTGCCAGCAGCCAAACCGGGACGGACCTCTACAATGAGCAGTTCTTC
TRBV6-6	NA	TRBD2	TRBJ2-7	CASSWKLGGGGGLLHEQYF	TGTGCCAGCAGTTGGAAGCTCGGGGGGGGCGGGGGGCTTCTCCACGAGCAGTACTTC
TRBV4-1	many	TRBD1	TRBJ1-4	CASSLTGTGNFLLFF	TGCGCCAGCAGCCTCACCGGGACAGGAAACTTCCTGCTGTTTTTT
TRBV7-9	few	NA	TRBJ2-7	CASSLGDVDRGQYF	TGTGCCAGCAGCTTAGGGGACGTAGACCGAGGGCAGTACTTC
TRBV12-3/TRBV12-4	many	NA	TRBJ1-2	CASTYVTPGRKPGEHTF	TGTGCCAGCACCTATGTAACCCCGGGACGTAAACCTGGGGAGCACACCTTC
TRBV6-1	NA	NA	TRBJ1-3	CASGGPGNTIYF	TGTGCCAGCGGGGGTCCGGGAAACACCATATATTTT
TRBV7-9	few	NA	TRBJ1-2	CASSLAYGYTF	TGTGCCAGCAGCTTAGCCTATGGCTACACCTTC
TRBV4-1	NA	NA	TRBJ1-1	CASSPGNEAFF	TGCGCCAGCAGCCCCGGGAATGAAGCTTTCTTT
TRBV27	many	TRBD2	TRBJ2-1	CASSLSWTSGGSENEQFF	TGTGCCAGCAGTTTATCGTGGACTAGCGGGGGGAGTGAGAATGAGCAGTTCTTC
TRBV27	few	NA	TRBJ2-1	CASSLSRGNEQFF	TGTGCCAGCAGTCTCTCTCGGGGGAATGAGCAGTTCTTC
TRBV5-1	NA	NA	TRBJ2-1	CASRLGYNEQFF	TGCGCCAGCAGATTAGGATACAATGAGCAGTTCTTC
TRBV28	many	NA	TRBJ2-2	CASSLLPSTGELFF	TGTGCCAGCAGTTTATTACCCTCTACCGGGGAGCTGTTTTTT
TRBV7-2	many	TRBD2	TRBJ2-3	CASSLPSSGGNLPDTQYF	TGTGCCAGCAGCTTACCATCTAGCGGGGGGAACTTGCCAGATACGCAGTATTTT
TRBV6-5	NA	NA	TRBJ2-7	CASSYSQIGDSRRAYF	TGTGCCAGCAGTTACTCGCAAATCGGGGACTCGAGAAGGGCGTACTTC
TRBV7-2	many	TRBD1	TRBJ1-1	CASSLGDRGNTEAFF	TGTGCCAGCAGCTTAGGGGACAGGGGGAACACTGAAGCTTTCTTT
TRBV4-1	NA	NA	TRBJ2-7	CASSPGTASYEQYF	TGCGCCAGCAGCCCCGGGACTGCATCCTACGAGCAGTACTTC
TRBV6-2/TRBV6-3	few	NA	TRBJ2-7	CASSYLHEQYF	TGTGCCAGCAGTTACCTCCACGAGCAGTACTTC
TRBV20-1	few	TRBD1	TRBJ2-7	CSAAGLGTDSYEQYF	TGCAGTGCCGCAGGGCTGGGGACAGACTCCTACGAGCAGTACTTC
TRBV5-4	many	TRBD1	TRBJ2-7	CASSLDRGFYEQYF	TGTGCCAGCAGCTTGGACAGGGGGTTCTACGAGCAGTACTTC
TRBV7-9	few	NA	TRBJ2-3	CATRAVLTQYF	TGTGCCACCCGTGCGGTCCTTACGCAGTATTTT
TRBV7-2	NA	NA	TRBJ2-7	CASSPAPPGIYEQYF	TGTGCCAGCAGCCCTGCCCCCCCGGGGATCTACGAGCAGTACTTC
TRBV20-1	NA	NA	TRBJ1-1	CSLKNTEAFF	TGCAGCCTTAAGAACACTGAAGCTTTCTTT
TRBV5-1	NA	NA	TRBJ1-2	CASSPQNSGNYGYTF	TGCGCCAGCAGCCCACAAAATTCAGGGAACTATGGCTACACCTTC
TRBV29-1	few	NA	TRBJ1-1	CSDGTATEAFF	TGCAGCGACGGGACGGCTACTGAAGCTTTCTTT
TRBV7-2	NA	TRBD2	TRBJ2-7	CANSTTSGWEQYF	TGTGCCAACAGCACGACTAGCGGATGGGAGCAGTACTTC
TRBV6-5	NA	NA	TRBJ2-1	CASSYNADEQFF	TGTGCCAGCAGTTACAACGCCGATGAGCAGTTCTTC
TRBV19	NA	NA	TRBJ1-1	CASSIALGQGTDTEAFF	TGTGCCAGTAGTATAGCCCTCGGGCAGGGGACGGACACTGAAGCTTTCTTT
TRBV28	many	TRBD1	TRBJ2-7	CASSSAGQGPYEQYF	TGTGCCAGCAGTTCCGCCGGACAGGGGCCCTACGAGCAGTACTTC
TRBV27	NA	NA	TRBJ1-2	CASGEGDIRGGYTF	TGTGCCAGCGGGGAAGGGGATATTAGGGGCGGCTACACCTTC
TRBV13	NA	TRBD1	TRBJ1-1	CASSLATTGLRANTEAFF	TGTGCCAGCAGCTTAGCCACGACAGGGTTAAGGGCCAACACTGAAGCTTTCTTT
TRBV12-3/TRBV12-4	many	TRBD1	TRBJ2-7	CASSLLAQGSYEQYF	TGTGCCAGCAGTCTTTTGGCACAGGGGTCCTACGAGCAGTACTTC
TRBV29-1	NA	TRBD1	TRBJ2-5	CSVVFRGQGFDGGETQYF	TGCAGCGTTGTATTCCGGGGACAGGGGTTCGACGGAGGAGAGACCCAGTACTTC
TRBV6-6	NA	NA	TRBJ1-1	CASSPRGEWNTEAFF	TGTGCCAGCAGTCCGCGGGGGGAGTGGAACACTGAAGCTTTCTTT
TRBV5-1	NA	TRBD2	TRBJ2-2	CASSSMGLAANTGELFF	TGCGCCAGCAGCTCCATGGGACTAGCGGCGAACACCGGGGAGCTGTTTTTT